This T cell receptor (beta chain) was sequenced during a study of cytomegalovirus exposure and HLA in healthy donors. Study-wide findings and caveats: For most TCR beta V segments, an earlier analysis put the productive rate at about 87% or about 30% of the time. Later on, a genetic analysis was performed. It linked a missense variant in DCLRE1C with V- and J-gene trimming of TCR beta. The study dropped some indistinguishable V segments, TRBV6-2 and TRBV6-3 among them.

There are 14 residues in the CDR3. With 2 bases removed from V and 0 bases from J, the gap between germline ends came to 7 bases. CDR1 and CDR2 (germline): MGHDK, SYGVNS. It was with 60 Vbeta and 13 Jbeta primers that the PCR ran. Original methodology: Later analysis identified around 85 million unique TCR beta chains, 9 million to 12 million shared. Profiled with immunoSEQ multiplex PCR; TCRdb holds only in-frame clones, not every one. From that table come the V and J calls and clone size; the DNA was used to work out D and trimming. Seen here are 240,000 or so clones, roughly four fifths observed once, and the top ten hold approximately 8.4%. In the case of this clone: No antigen is known for it.

The chain uses TRBV25-1 and TRBJ1-1; D gene unclear. Sequenced input: PBMCs. The sequence was obtained from a woman between 55 and 75 years old in good health and CMV-seropositive. This chain's CDR3 is CASSETAMNTEAFF. In nucleotides, the CDR3 is TGTGCCAGCAGTGAAACAGCTATGAACACTGAAGCTTTCTTT. Combining the CDR3 with reference TRBV25-1 and TRBJ1-1 gives the whole variable domain EADIYQTPRYLVIGTGKKITLECSQTMGHDKMYWYQQDPGMELHLIHYSYGVNSTEKGDLSSESTVSRIRTEHFPLTLESARPSHTSQYLCASSETAMNTEAFFGQGTRLTVV.